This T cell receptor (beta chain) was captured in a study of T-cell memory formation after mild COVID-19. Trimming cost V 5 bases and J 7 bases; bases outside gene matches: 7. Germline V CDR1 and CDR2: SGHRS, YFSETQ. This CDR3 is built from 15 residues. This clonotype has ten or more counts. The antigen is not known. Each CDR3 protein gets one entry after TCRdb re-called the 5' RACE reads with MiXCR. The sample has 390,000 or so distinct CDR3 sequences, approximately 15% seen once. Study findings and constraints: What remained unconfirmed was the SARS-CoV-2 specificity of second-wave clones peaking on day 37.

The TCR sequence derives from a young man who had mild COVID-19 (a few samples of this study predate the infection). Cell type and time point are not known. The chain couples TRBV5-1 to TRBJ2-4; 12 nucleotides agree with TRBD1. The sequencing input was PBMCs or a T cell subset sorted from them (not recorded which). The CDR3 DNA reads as TGCGCCAGCAGTTCTCCGGGACAGGGGGCGAACATTCAGTACTTC. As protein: CASSSPGQGANIQYF.